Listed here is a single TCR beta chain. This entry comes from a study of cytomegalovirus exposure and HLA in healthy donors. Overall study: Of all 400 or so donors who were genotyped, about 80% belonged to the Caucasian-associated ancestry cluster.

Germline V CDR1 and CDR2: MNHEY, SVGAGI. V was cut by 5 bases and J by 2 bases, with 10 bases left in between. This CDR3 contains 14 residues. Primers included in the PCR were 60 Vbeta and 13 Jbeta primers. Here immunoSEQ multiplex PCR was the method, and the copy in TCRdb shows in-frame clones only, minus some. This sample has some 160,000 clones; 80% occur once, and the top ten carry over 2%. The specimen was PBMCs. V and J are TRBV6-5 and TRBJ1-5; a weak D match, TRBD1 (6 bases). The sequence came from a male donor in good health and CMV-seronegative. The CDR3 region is CASSIQGGNQPQHF. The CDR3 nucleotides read TGTGCCAGCAGTATACAGGGAGGCAATCAGCCCCAGCATTTT.